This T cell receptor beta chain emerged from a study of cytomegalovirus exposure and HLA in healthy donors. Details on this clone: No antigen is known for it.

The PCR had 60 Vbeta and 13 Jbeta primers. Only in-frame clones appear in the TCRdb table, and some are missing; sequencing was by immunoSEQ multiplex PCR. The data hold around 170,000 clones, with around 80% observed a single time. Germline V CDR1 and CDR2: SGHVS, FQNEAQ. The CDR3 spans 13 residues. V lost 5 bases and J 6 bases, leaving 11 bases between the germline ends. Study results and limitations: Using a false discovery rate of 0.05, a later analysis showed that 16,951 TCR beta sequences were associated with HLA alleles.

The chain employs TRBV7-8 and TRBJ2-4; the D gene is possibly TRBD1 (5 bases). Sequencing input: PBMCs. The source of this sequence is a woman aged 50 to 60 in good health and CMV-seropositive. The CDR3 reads CASSQTAGNIQYF. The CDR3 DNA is TGTGCCAGCAGCCAGACAGCCGGAAACATTCAGTACTTC.